Here is one T cell receptor (beta chain) with its context. The data were obtained in a study of T cells in Graves' hyperthyroidism and ophthalmopathy. Newly diagnosed hyperthyroidism, duration under 2 months, in patients aged 18 to 65. There were TCR beta CDR3 regions amplified from RNA transcripts. HTBI primers were used for first-round RT-PCR of the TCR CDR3. TCRdb reprocessed the multiplex PCR reads with MiXCR, giving one entry per CDR3 protein. The sample has 700,000 to 850,000 distinct CDR3 sequences, 30% to 40% seen once; the top ten hold less than 35%. CDR1 SGHTA and CDR2 FQGNSA come from the germline V gene. The CDR3 loop spans 14 amino acids. The V end lost 5 bases, the J end lost 2 bases, and 13 bases lay between the germline ends.

This clonotype originated in a woman aged 40 to 55 with Graves' hyperthyroidism. The source material was blood. The chain carries TRBV7-2 and TRBJ2-7; D remains ambiguous. The chain's CDR3 is CASSQLGKPYEQYF. In nucleotides, the CDR3 is TGTGCCAGCAGCCAACTGGGGAAGCCCTACGAGCAGTACTTC.